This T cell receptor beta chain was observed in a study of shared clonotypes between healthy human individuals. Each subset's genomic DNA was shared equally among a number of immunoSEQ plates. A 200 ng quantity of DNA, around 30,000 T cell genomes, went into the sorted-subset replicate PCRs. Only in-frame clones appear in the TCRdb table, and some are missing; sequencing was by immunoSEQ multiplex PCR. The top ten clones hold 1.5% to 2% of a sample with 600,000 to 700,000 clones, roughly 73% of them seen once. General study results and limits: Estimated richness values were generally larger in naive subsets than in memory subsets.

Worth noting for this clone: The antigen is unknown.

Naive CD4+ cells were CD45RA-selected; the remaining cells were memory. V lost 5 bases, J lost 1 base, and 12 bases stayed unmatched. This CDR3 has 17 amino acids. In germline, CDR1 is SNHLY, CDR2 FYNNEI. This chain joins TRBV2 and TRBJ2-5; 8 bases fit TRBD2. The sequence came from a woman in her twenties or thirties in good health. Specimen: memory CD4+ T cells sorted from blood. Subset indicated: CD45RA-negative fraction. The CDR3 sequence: CASSTLRLATLQETQYF. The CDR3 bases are TGTGCCAGCAGTACCCTACGACTAGCGACCCTCCAAGAGACCCAGTACTTC.